This is a list of T cell receptor beta chains from one sample in a study of blood T cell repertoires in COVID-19. Assay: immunoSEQ multiplex PCR; the TCRdb copy retains only in-frame clones and omits some. The profile shows about 250,000 clones, around 89% of them singletons. The sequenced sample was peripheral blood. The source of these receptors is a woman aged 40 to 50 who had recovered from COVID-19. Both conserved end residues are part of each CDR3. D genes are given only for firm matches. The listing skips clone size in some rows; elsewhere it reads once, few, many or a size class.

clone_size,j_call,d_call,v_call,cdr3_nt,cdr3_aa
NA,TRBJ2-7,TRBD2,TRBV19,TGTGCCAGTAAGGGGGGACTAGCGGGAGTCGAGCAGTACTTC,CASKGGLAGVEQYF
NA,TRBJ2-3,TRBD2,TRBV5-1,TGCGCCAGCAGGCGGGAGTCCACAGATACGCAGTATTTT,CASRRESTDTQYF
NA,TRBJ2-1,TRBD2,TRBV7-9,TGTGCCAGCACCCAAGGCGGACTAGCGGGGTCTGGGGGTGAGCAGTTCTTC,CASTQGGLAGSGGEQFF
NA,TRBJ2-5,NA,TRBV24-1,TGTGCCACCAGTGATCAACGAGAAGAGACCCAGTACTTC,CATSDQREETQYF
few,TRBJ1-2,TRBD1,TRBV7-9,TGTGCCAGCAGCCCCCAGGGGGCCACGGGGGGCTACACCTTC,CASSPQGATGGYTF
NA,TRBJ2-2,NA,TRBV9,TGTGCCAGCAGCGCCAACCCGGCCGGGGAGCTGTTTTTT,CASSANPAGELFF
NA,TRBJ1-5,NA,TRBV27,TGTGCCAGCAGCCCTGCACCGGGGCCCCAGCATTTT,CASSPAPGPQHF
many,TRBJ1-2,TRBD1,TRBV7-2,TGTGCCAGCAGCTTCCCCGGGACAGGGGGCAAAGCTAACTATGGCTACACCTTC,CASSFPGTGGKANYGYTF
NA,TRBJ2-2,NA,TRBV12-2,TGTGCAAGTCGCTGCCCCGGACTAACCGGGGAGCTGTTTTTT,CASRCPGLTGELFF
NA,TRBJ2-4,TRBD2,TRBV19,TGTGCCAGTAGTATAGCGGGGAGCGGGAGGGCCCCCTTGGCCAAAAACATTCAGTACTTC,CASSIAGSGRAPLAKNIQYF
NA,TRBJ1-3,NA,TRBV18,TGTGCCAGCTCACCTGAGCGCAGCTCTGGAAACACCATATATTTT,CASSPERSSGNTIYF
NA,TRBJ2-5,TRBD2,TRBV24-1,TGTGCCACCAGTGACCCCGGACTAGCGGGAGGAGAGACCCAGTACTTC,CATSDPGLAGGETQYF
NA,TRBJ1-2,NA,TRBV11-2,TGTGCCAGCAGCTTGGCCGGGATCATCACCTTC,CASSLAGIITF
NA,TRBJ1-2,NA,TRBV10-1,TGCGCCAGCAGTCCGGACAGCTCGGGCTATGGCTACACCTTC,CASSPDSSGYGYTF
NA,TRBJ2-1,TRBD1,TRBV5-1,TGCGCCAGCAGCCGGGGGACAGGGAGCAATGAGCAGTTCTTC,CASSRGTGSNEQFF
NA,TRBJ2-6,NA,TRBV27,TGTGCCAGCAGGCGGGACAGACGAGGGGCTGGGGCCAACGTCCTGACTTTC,CASRRDRRGAGANVLTF
NA,TRBJ1-1,NA,TRBV7-2,TGTGCCAGCAGCCGCCCCGGGGAGTGGGGCACTGAAGCTTTCTTT,CASSRPGEWGTEAFF
NA,TRBJ2-2,NA,TRBV12-5,TGTGCTAGTGGTTTGCCCCCGGGGGAGGCGAACACCGGGGAGCTGTTTTTT,CASGLPPGEANTGELFF
NA,TRBJ1-1,NA,TRBV7-2,TGTGCCAGCAGCTTAGCGTTAGGGGGGGGGACCACTGAAGCTTTCTTT,CASSLALGGGTTEAFF
NA,TRBJ2-1,TRBD2,TRBV4-3,TGCGCCAGCAGCCAAGAAATAGTCCGGGACCTAGCGGGAGTTAAAAATGAGCAGTTCTTC,CASSQEIVRDLAGVKNEQFF
NA,TRBJ1-1,NA,TRBV6-5,TGTGCCAGCACCCAGCCGGGGGGGAACACTGAAGCTTTCTTT,CASTQPGGNTEAFF
NA,TRBJ1-2,NA,TRBV6-1,TGTGCCAGCAGTGAAGGGGCAGGGCCATCCTATGGCTACACCTTC,CASSEGAGPSYGYTF
once,TRBJ2-7,NA,TRBV30,TGTGCCTGGAGTGTACTTGGTACTACCTACGAGCAGTACTTC,CAWSVLGTTYEQYF
NA,TRBJ1-3,TRBD1,TRBV6-5,TGTGCCACCCTAGGACAGGGGAGCACTGGAAACACCATATATTTT,CATLGQGSTGNTIYF
few,TRBJ2-1,NA,TRBV19,TGTGCCAGTAGTACCCGGGCAGGGGCTGAGCAGTTCTTC,CASSTRAGAEQFF